Listed below are T cell receptor beta chains from one sample, sequenced in a study of vaccination effects on CD4 cells after COVID-19. No cognate antigen is known for these TCRs. Sequencing was performed with immunoSEQ multiplex PCR; in TCRdb, only in-frame clones are kept and a portion is missing. The table lists fewer than 30,000 clones, 73% of them singletons. The sequences come from CD4+ T cells from PBMCs cultured with SARS-CoV-2 spike peptides, collected after COVID-19 vaccination. All receptors come from a human donor who received a COVID-19 vaccine. The CDR3 runs from the conserved cysteine through the conserved F or W. The D gene is left open where the match is weak. Clone size is given for some rows only: seen once, a few or many times, or a class if the clone is expanded.

D,size,J,V,CDR3,DNA
TRBD2,NA,TRBJ2-7,TRBV19,CASRLSSGGAYEQYF,TGTGCCAGCCGACTCTCTAGCGGGGGGGCCTACGAGCAGTACTTC
TRBD1,large,TRBJ2-5,TRBV3-1/TRBV3-2,CASSQGWGRGETQYF,TGTGCCAGCAGCCAAGGTTGGGGCAGGGGGGAGACCCAGTACTTC
NA,NA,TRBJ2-3,TRBV29-1,CSVVLGADTQYF,TGCAGCGTTGTTCTGGGTGCAGATACGCAGTATTTT
TRBD1,NA,TRBJ2-5,TRBV11-2,CASSLEGGTGASQYF,TGTGCCAGCAGCTTAGAAGGGGGGACAGGGGCGTCCCAGTACTTC
NA,NA,TRBJ2-7,TRBV5-1,CASRFQGERDEQYF,TGCGCCAGCAGATTCCAAGGGGAGAGGGACGAGCAGTACTTC
NA,NA,TRBJ1-1,TRBV11-2,CASSPVAAEAFF,TGTGCCAGCAGCCCGGTCGCAGCTGAAGCTTTCTTT
NA,NA,TRBJ2-7,TRBV12-3/TRBV12-4,CASSQGGSYEQYF,TGTGCCAGCTCCCAGGGTGGCTCCTACGAGCAGTACTTC
TRBD1,few,TRBJ1-5,TRBV4-2,CASSQEGQGHQPQHF,TGTGCCAGCAGCCAAGAGGGACAGGGCCATCAGCCCCAGCATTTT
NA,once,TRBJ1-3,TRBV20-1,CSASPQGRSGNTIYF,TGCAGTGCTAGTCCGCAGGGGCGCTCTGGAAACACCATATATTTT
NA,NA,TRBJ1-1,TRBV5-4,CASSLFQGDTEAFF,TGTGCCAGCAGCTTGTTTCAGGGAGATACTGAAGCTTTCTTT
TRBD1,NA,TRBJ2-7,TRBV19,CASSATGRYEQYF,TGTGCCAGTAGTGCGACAGGGCGCTACGAGCAGTACTTC
TRBD1,NA,TRBJ1-2,TRBV19,CASSTRDSANYGYTF,TGTGCCAGTAGTACCCGGGACAGCGCTAACTATGGCTACACCTTC
TRBD1,NA,TRBJ2-5,TRBV3-1/TRBV3-2,CASSGQGLETQYF,TGTGCCAGCAGCGGACAGGGGTTGGAGACCCAGTACTTC
TRBD1,NA,TRBJ2-3,TRBV5-4,CASSVYQGVTDTQYF,TGTGCCAGCAGCGTCTACCAGGGGGTCACAGATACGCAGTATTTT
NA,NA,TRBJ1-4,TRBV7-2,CASSLRATNEKLFF,TGTGCCAGCAGCTTACGGGCAACTAATGAAAAACTGTTTTTT
NA,few,TRBJ2-3,TRBV29-1,CSVEMHLSTDTQYF,TGCAGCGTTGAAATGCACCTGAGCACAGATACGCAGTATTTT
NA,NA,TRBJ1-3,TRBV6-5,CASSYSISWVRNTIYF,TGTGCCAGCAGTTACTCGATCAGTTGGGTGAGAAACACCATATATTTT
NA,NA,TRBJ1-6,TRBV12-3/TRBV12-4,CASTLSGNSPLHF,TGTGCCAGCACCCTATCGGGGAATTCACCCCTCCACTTT
TRBD1,NA,TRBJ2-7,TRBV12-3/TRBV12-4,CASSFSTGAGKYF,TGTGCCAGCAGTTTCTCGACAGGGGCTGGGAAGTACTTC
NA,NA,TRBJ1-2,TRBV3-1/TRBV3-2,CASSQTGSYGYTF,TGTGCCAGCAGCCAAACTGGGTCTTATGGCTACACCTTC
NA,once,TRBJ2-7,TRBV27,CASSLYAGETYEQYF,TGTGCCAGCAGTTTATATGCAGGTGAAACCTACGAGCAGTACTTC
NA,NA,TRBJ2-5,TRBV2,CASSEWWETQYF,TGTGCCAGCAGTGAATGGTGGGAGACCCAGTACTTC
NA,NA,TRBJ2-1,TRBV6-5,CASSYSNRVGGDEQFF,TGTGCCAGCAGTTACTCGAACAGGGTGGGGGGTGATGAGCAGTTCTTC
NA,NA,TRBJ2-7,TRBV5-1,CASSLPGTRTYEQYF,TGCGCCAGCAGCTTGCCCGGGACACGTACCTACGAGCAGTACTTC
NA,NA,TRBJ1-1,TRBV7-9,CASSLRAPLNTEAFF,TGTGCCAGCAGCTTGAGGGCCCCCCTGAACACTGAAGCTTTCTTT
NA,NA,TRBJ1-1,TRBV24-1,CATILDRRRTEAFF,TGTGCCACGATCCTCGACAGGCGGAGGACTGAAGCTTTCTTT
NA,few,TRBJ2-2,TRBV21-1,CASSKDHGELFF,TGTGCCAGCAGCAAAGACCACGGGGAGCTGTTTTTT
TRBD1,once,TRBJ2-7,TRBV15,CATSRQGVGEQYF,TGTGCCACCAGCAGGCAGGGGGTCGGCGAGCAGTACTTC
TRBD1,NA,TRBJ1-6,TRBV10-1,CASSDGQEVAPLHF,TGCGCCAGCAGTGACGGACAGGAGGTCGCACCCCTCCACTTT
TRBD1,NA,TRBJ1-1,TRBV3-1/TRBV3-2,CASSQLRTGLAAEAFF,TGTGCCAGCAGCCAACTAAGGACAGGGCTCGCGGCTGAAGCTTTCTTT
NA,few,TRBJ2-1,TRBV20-1,CSAERSREQFF,TGCAGTGCGGAAAGGAGTCGTGAGCAGTTCTTC
TRBD2,few,TRBJ2-7,TRBV4-1,CASSQRTSGIYEQYF,TGCGCCAGCAGCCAACGAACTAGCGGGATCTACGAGCAGTACTTC
NA,few,TRBJ1-5,TRBV5-3,CANRRDGLNQPQHF,TGTGCCAACCGCAGGGATGGGCTGAATCAGCCCCAGCATTTT
TRBD1,NA,TRBJ2-7,TRBV7-9,CASSFRVLGQGAPGEQYF,TGTGCCAGCAGCTTCCGTGTATTAGGACAGGGGGCGCCGGGCGAGCAGTACTTC
NA,NA,TRBJ2-1,TRBV10-2,CASSRGAGVGNEQFF,TGCGCCAGCAGCCGGGGGGCGGGAGTAGGCAATGAGCAGTTCTTC
NA,once,TRBJ1-6,TRBV3-1/TRBV3-2,CASREGGLGDSPLHF,TGTGCCAGCAGGGAAGGGGGGCTCGGTGATTCACCCCTCCACTTT
NA,NA,TRBJ2-1,TRBV6-4,CASKMQSSYNEQFF,TGTGCCAGCAAAATGCAAAGCTCCTACAATGAGCAGTTCTTC
NA,NA,TRBJ1-6,TRBV12-3/TRBV12-4,CASSLRESSPLHF,TGTGCCAGCAGCCTCAGGGAGAGTTCACCCCTCCACTTT
NA,NA,TRBJ1-2,TRBV6-5,CASKTGPARKYGYTF,TGTGCCAGCAAAACGGGACCGGCCAGAAAATATGGCTACACCTTC